Below, 6 T cell receptor beta chains from the same sample are listed, as sequenced in a study of blood T cells in healthy people across ages. Using a J-beta primer mix together with a sample-barcoded 5' primer, a second PCR was run for roughly 6 to 11 cycles. TCRdb ran MiXCR on the 5' RACE reads and lists one entry per CDR3 protein. The sample yields about a million distinct CDR3 sequences, roughly half seen once. The material sequenced was blood. The receptors here all came from an older woman in good health.

The rearrangement uses TRBV30 and TRBJ1-1; D is undetermined. The V gene's germline CDR1 is GTSNPN and CDR2 SVGIG (reference sequence). Trimming pared 2 bases from V and 0 bases from J, leaving 13 bases between. The CDR3 totals 15 residues. In DNA, the CDR3 is TGTGCCTGGAGTTTAGGGAGCATGATGAACACTGAAGCTTTCTTT. This encodes CAWSLGSMMNTEAFF.

This clonotype was observed a single time. The gene calls are TRBV6-2 or TRBV6-3 and TRBJ1-5; 7 positions match TRBD1. The CDR3 has 14 residues. Trimming at V came to 2 bases and at J to 4 bases, leaving 2 bases not matched to a gene. The germline gives CDR1 MNHEY, CDR2 SVGEGT. CDR3 coding DNA: TGTGCCAGCAGTTACACAGGGGCGAATCAGCCCCAGCATTTT. This encodes CASSYTGANQPQHF.

The chain recombines TRBV12-3 or TRBV12-4 with TRBJ1-1; D is unclear. The V end lost 8 bases, the J end lost 3 bases, and 10 bases lay between the germline ends. The CDR3 runs 12 residues. The CDR3 region is CASHSLDTEAFF. The CDR3 DNA sequence: TGTGCCAGCCATTCTCTGGACACTGAAGCTTTCTTT.

This rearrangement joins TRBV12-3 or TRBV12-4 to TRBJ2-3; the match to TRBD2 covers 8 bases. CDR3 length: 14 amino acids. The V segment lost 3 bases and the J segment 2 bases; nucleotides outside the gene matches: 1. Here the CDR3 reads CASSFSGITDTQYF. CDR3 nucleotides: TGTGCCAGCAGTTTTAGCGGGATCACAGATACGCAGTATTTT.

This chain uses TRBV28 with TRBJ2-1, with 10 positions matching TRBD2. J was trimmed by 9 bases and V by 4 bases; bases with no gene match: 9. This CDR3 is built from 15 residues. Germline lookup yields CDR1 MDHEN and CDR2 SYDVKM. The DNA of the CDR3 is TGTGCCAGCAGTTCCCCCCTAGCGGGAGTGGTTGAGCAGTTCTTC. It codes for CASSSPLAGVVEQFF. The complete variable domain, with remaining parts taken from reference TRBV28 and TRBJ2-1, reads DVKVTQSSRYLVKRTGEKVFLECVQDMDHENMFWYRQDPGLGLRLIYFSYDVKMKEKGDIPEGYSVSREKKERFSLILESASTNQTSMYLCASSSPLAGVVEQFFGPGTRLTVL.

The V call is TRBV29-1, the J call TRBJ2-3; the match to TRBD2 covers 12 bases. CDR1 is SQVTM, CDR2 ANQGSEA, per germline. The CDR3 extends over 16 amino acids. The V gene end was trimmed by 7 bases and the J gene end by 0 bases; junction bases not matched to a gene: 8. The CDR3 DNA follows: TGCAGCGCCTTAAGGACTAGCGGGGTTAGCACAGATACGCAGTATTTT. This sequence encodes CSALRTSGVSTDTQYF.